This T cell receptor beta chain was recovered during a study of memory CD4+ T cells and cytomegalovirus serostatus. Germline values: CDR1 MNHNY, CDR2 SVGAGI (reference sequence). The CDR3 covers 15 residues. V lost 0 bases to trimming and J lost 0 bases, with 9 bases between them. Repertoires were generated with immunoSEQ multiplex PCR, while TCRdb's copy carries only in-frame clones and drops some. The data show about 46,000 clones, with around four fifths seen just once and approximately 0.58% held by the top ten. Single viable CD3+CD4+CD8-CD45RO+ cells were sorted as the memory CD4+ T cells. Overall study results and limits: CMV serostatus prediction reached median AUC approximately 0.95, or 0.91 with US-trained model.

This clone is medium-sized (0.01 to 0.1%) by share. The antigen remains undetermined. The clonotype was recovered from an adult in good health and CMV-seronegative. Sequencing was performed on memory CD4+ T cells from blood. The rearrangement joins TRBV6-6 to TRBJ2-7; D gene uncertain. The CDR3 DNA follows: TGTGCCAGCAGTTACTCGATGGTTTACTCCTACGAGCAGTACTTC. Its translation: CASSYSMVYSYEQYF.